This T cell receptor (beta chain) is from a study of blood T cell repertoires in COVID-19. At the level of the study: Researchers got acute and convalescent COVID-19 samples from the United States, Italy and Spain. Nucleic acid was either cDNA or gDNA, and it came from T cells, B-cell-depleted T cells, or PBMCs.

As originally analysed: Counts of nucleated cells, estimated from reference gene primer amplification, were obtained. Produced via immunoSEQ multiplex PCR; TCRdb's table is partial and in-frame only. V and J calls and clone size come straight from that table; D and trimming were deduced from the DNA. In the table there are 260,000 or so clones, roughly four fifths of which are singletons. Germline V CDR1 and CDR2: SGHRS, YFSETQ. The CDR3 is 16 residues long. The germline V and J ends were trimmed by 1 base and 1 base, with 13 bases remaining between them. The TCR sequence derives from a woman in her 70s with acute or convalescent COVID-19. Sequencing was performed on peripheral blood. The rearrangement joins TRBV5-1 to TRBJ2-3; D uncertain. CDR3 sequence reads: CASSLRQVLGTDTQYF. In nucleotides, the CDR3 is TGCGCCAGCAGCTTGCGGCAGGTCCTCGGCACAGATACGCAGTATTTT.